The rows below give T cell receptor beta chains drawn from one sample of a study of human T cells and chemical hapten exposure. Each CDR3 protein gets one entry after TCRdb re-called the RACE reads with MiXCR. The sample lists roughly 80,000 distinct CDR3 sequences, about 10% occurring once. Sequenced here: whole blood, sampled in connection with sensitization to the hapten diphenylcyclopropenone (DPC). The receptors come from a woman in her forties or fifties with alopecia areata. Some clones in this sample may be carry-over from other donors' samples. Both conserved end residues are part of each CDR3.

>TRBV27
CASSLLAGAWGTQYF
>TRBV7-2
CASSLRPAGSAEETQYF
>TRBV27
CASQSGGTGAHEQYF
>TRBV18
CASSQGDRGFSQPQHF
>TRBV7-6
CASSPLRTGELFF
>TRBV20-1
CSARSPGGLKAFF
>TRBV5-1
CASRAGANVLTF
>TRBV29-1
CSVEATDYGYTF
>TRBV20-1
CSALPRDTNEKLFF
>TRBV10-3
CATRDRDHQPQHF
>TRBV5-1
CASSLPGLAGVDEQFF
>TRBV18
CASSPPGSTDTQYF
>TRBV20-1
CSAISGLSYNEQFF
>TRBV11-2
CASSPLAGGSYNEQFF
>TRBV5-1
CASSLASVLDGYTF
>TRBV20-1
CSAPVSGGATGELFF
>TRBV12-3/TRBV12-4
CASTQGGLGTDTQYF
>TRBV6-5
CASSYSTRSGDEQYF
>TRBV7-9
CASSLGSPDTQYF
>TRBV20-1
CSAHSDYSYNEQFF
>TRBV7-9
CASMSQGKETQYF
>TRBV6-2/TRBV6-3
CASSYVAGVSETQYF
>TRBV7-2
CASSLVREETQYF
>TRBV28
CASSPGGQNIQYF